This TCR beta chain was retrieved from a study of blood T cell repertoires in COVID-19 (dated by TCRdb to the early 2020s). Regarding the research as a whole: The collaborator samples originated in the United States, Italy and Spain and spanned the acute and convalescent phases of COVID-19. Nearly every sample came with metadata listing a de-identified subject ID, COVID-19 status, age in years and sex. Samples came from the ongoing ImmuneRACE study (first 160 participants) plus 1,254 subjects from 6 global collaborators. The dataset comprised deeply sampled blood TCRbeta repertoires from subjects exposed to, actively infected with, or recovered from COVID-19. The repertoires were released in a freely available public database intended as a resource for research on the immune response to SARS-CoV-2. The material from the prospective study consisted of cDNA or gDNA derived from T cells, B-cell-depleted T cells, or PBMCs. Where HLA class I and class II types were available, the types were taken from metadata supplied by the sample provider, not from assay-based typing. General findings and caveats noted by the study authors: Clinical and demographic metadata were provided uncurated, with the amount varying by source and participant.

Whole blood was collected in K2EDTA tubes by collaborating institutions according to the institutions' own protocols. For TCRbeta analysis, collaborators shipped samples in one of three forms: frozen whole blood, isolated PBMCs, or DNA extracted from either of those sample types. TCRbeta CDR3 regions were amplified from genomic DNA using the immunoSEQ Assay, a bias-controlled multiplex PCR. Per the authors' processing: The number of nucleated cells in each sample was estimated from the amplification of reference gene primers within the assay. To quantify the absolute abundance of each unique TCRbeta CDR3 rearrangement, sequence reads were collapsed and filtered. For each sample, productive Simpson clonality was calculated as the square root of Simpson's diversity index across productive rearrangements. TCRdb obtained this table from immuneACCESS and retained in-frame rearrangements with V and J assigned. These tables miss some clones; where compared with another copy, unresolved V genes account for less than half of the shortfall, and the remainder is unexplained. The V and J calls and clone size come from that table; D and trimming were worked out from the DNA. The sample table records 200,000 to 250,000 clones; under 95% of these occur just once. Jointly, the top ten make up 1% to 1.5% of the sample.

This clone came up many times. Its recognized antigen is unknown. No base quality values were provided; no much bigger clone lies one nucleotide off. The CDR3, from cysteine to phenylalanine, totals 15 residues. Of the read, only the CDR3 DNA is kept; its 45 bases are in frame from base 1. The germline V gene encodes CDR1 SNHLY and CDR2 FYNNEI. Trimming removed 2 bases from V and 2 bases from J, leaving 12 bases between the germline ends. In this chain, TRBV2 is recombined with TRBJ1-2; the D gene is unclear. The sample was peripheral blood. The clonotype originates from a man in his thirties or forties with acute or convalescent COVID-19. At the DNA level, the sequence is TGTGCCAGCAGTGAATTAAGTTTACAAAACTATGGCTACACCTTC. Its coded protein is CASSELSLQNYGYTF.